The 24 T cell receptor beta chains below all came from one sample that was sequenced in a study of T cells in Graves' hyperthyroidism and ophthalmopathy. Amplification yielded TCR beta CDR3 regions, with RNA transcripts as the source. First-round RT-PCR targeting the TCR CDR3 was performed with the HTBI primer set. TCRdb recomputed calls from the multiplex PCR reads with MiXCR, one row per CDR3 protein. This sample has roughly 240,000 distinct CDR3 sequences, with approximately 24% found just once. Sequenced material: blood. The receptors were sampled from a woman in her thirties or forties with Graves' ophthalmopathy.

This clonotype was found many times. The J gene is TRBJ2-7, the V gene TRBV20-1; TRBD1 agrees at 9 bases. The junction had 9 bases not matched to a gene; V was cut back by 5 bases and J by 4 bases. The CDR3 loop spans 14 amino acids. CDR1 is DFQATT, CDR2 SNEGSKA, per germline (reference sequence). CDR3 DNA sequence: TGCAGTGCTGATCGGGGGACAGGGTCGTACGAGCAGTACTTC. Its protein is CSADRGTGSYEQYF.

This clonotype was observed many times. The DNA for the CDR3 is TGTGCCAGCAGCTTAGTGGTAAACCAAGAGACCCAGTACTTC. This codes for CASSLVVNQETQYF. This chain links TRBV11-2 with TRBJ2-5, with no clear D. Germline CDR1 reads SGHAT; CDR2 reads FQNNGV. CDR3 length equals 14 residues. Trimming shortened V by 1 base and J by 0 bases, and 6 bases separated the two germline ends.

This clonotype was observed many times. V and J are TRBV6-5 and TRBJ2-5; 8 nucleotides match TRBD2. From germline, CDR1 is MNHEY and CDR2 SVGAGI. V lost 2 bases to trimming and J lost 7 bases; unmatched junction nucleotides: 9. There are 15 residues in the CDR3. CDR3 sequence reads: CASSYRAGEIGTQYF. In DNA, the CDR3 is TGTGCCAGCAGTTACCGAGCGGGAGAAATTGGGACCCAGTACTTC.

This clonotype showed up many times. One end of the junction does not line up with germline, which may come from a read error. The chain recombines TRBV5-1 with TRBJ1-5; 9 bases match TRBD1. Germline CDR1 reads SGHRS; CDR2 reads YFSETQ. This CDR3 spans 15 amino acids. The CDR3 DNA reads TGCGCCAGCAGATTGGGACAGGGTGAAAATCAGCCCCAGCATTTT. Translation: CASRLGQGENQPQHF.

This clonotype was seen more than once but under ten times. This chain links TRBV20-1 with TRBJ1-2; maybe TRBD1 (5 bases). CDR3 size: 13 residues. V gave up 5 bases and J gave up 4 bases, with 14 bases separating them. Germline V CDR1 and CDR2: DFQATT, SNEGSKA (reference sequence). The CDR3 nucleotides read TGCAGTGCTTCTGGGGCTGAGTTCTATGGCTACACCTTC. Its translation: CSASGAEFYGYTF.

This clonotype was recorded many times. V gene TRBV12-3 or TRBV12-4 combines with J gene TRBJ1-5; a weak D match, TRBD1 (6 bases). There are 14 residues in the CDR3. V lost 4 bases and J lost 5, with 12 bases in between. CDR3 nucleotides: TGTGCCAGCAGTTCGGAAGGGGGTTATCAGCCCCAGCATTTT. Translation gives CASSSEGGYQPQHF.

This clonotype was counted a few times. The J gene is TRBJ1-1, the V gene TRBV6-1; D call uncertain. The V end lost 9 bases, the J end lost 4 bases, and 18 bases lay between the germline ends. Germline lookup yields CDR1 MNHNS and CDR2 SASEGT. The CDR3 is made up of 14 amino acids. The chain's CDR3 is CASQLDPFPTEAFF. DNA for the CDR3: TGTGCCAGTCAACTGGACCCTTTCCCCACTGAAGCTTTCTTT.

The table lists this clonotype with many counts. The chain carries TRBV6-1 and TRBJ2-7; the D gene is possibly TRBD2 (5 bases). CDR1 is MNHNS, CDR2 SASEGT, per germline. Trimming took 2 bases from V and 3 from J, leaving 11 bases between them. The length of the CDR3 is 14 residues. The CDR3 reads CASSEREGGYEQYF. Written as DNA, the CDR3 is TGTGCCAGCAGTGAAAGGGAAGGAGGCTACGAGCAGTACTTC.

The gene calls are TRBV12-3 or TRBV12-4 and TRBJ1-5; possibly TRBD1 for D (5 bases). Trimming shortened V by 4 bases and J by 5 bases, and 15 bases separated the two germline ends. The CDR3 extends over 15 amino acids. CDR3 nucleotides: TGTGCCAGCAGTTCGGGGCCCGGGCGGCATCAGCCCCAGCATTTT. Its translation: CASSSGPGRHQPQHF.

The genes are TRBV7-2 and TRBJ2-5; D might be TRBD1 (5 bases). Germline CDR1 SGHTA, CDR2 FQGNSA. CDR3 length: 14 amino acids. V dropped 3 bases and J dropped 5 bases, with 13 bases sitting between them. The DNA for the CDR3 is TGTGCCAGCAGCTTGAGCAGGGTCAGGGAGACCCAGTACTTC. Its protein product is CASSLSRVRETQYF. Drawing the rest from reference TRBV7-2 and TRBJ2-5, the complete variable domain is GAGVSQSPSNKVTEKGKDVELRCDPISGHTALYWYRQSLGQGLEFLIYFQGNSAPDKSGLPSDRFSAERTGGSVSTLTIQRTQQEDSAVYLCASSLSRVRETQYFGPGTRLLVL.

V usage is TRBV6-1 and J usage is TRBJ2-7; 13 bases line up with TRBD2. The J segment lost 6 bases and the V segment lost 6 bases, leaving 8 bases of the junction unmatched. This CDR3 is built from 15 residues. Germline loops: CDR1 MNHNS, CDR2 SASEGT. The CDR3 here is CASSPDGLAGAEQYF. The DNA of the CDR3 is TGTGCCAGCAGCCCTGACGGACTAGCGGGAGCCGAGCAGTACTTC.

This clonotype showed up many times. The V and J genes are TRBV14 and TRBJ2-5; perhaps TRBD2 as D (7 bases). V lost 0 bases and J 1 base, leaving 15 bases between the germline ends. This CDR3 spans 17 amino acids. Per germline, CDR1 SGHDN and CDR2 FVKESK. CDR3 region: CASSQDIPGGTQETQYF. As DNA, the CDR3 is TGTGCCAGCAGCCAAGACATCCCGGGGGGCACCCAAGAGACCCAGTACTTC. Full variable domain (remainder filled in from reference TRBV14 and TRBJ2-5): EAGVTQFPSHSVIEKGQTVTLRCDPISGHDNLYWYRRVMGKEIKFLLHFVKESKQDESGMPNNRFLAERTGGTYSTLKVQPAELEDSGVYFCASSQDIPGGTQETQYFGPGTRLLVL.

This clonotype came up many times. The chain joins TRBV20-1 to TRBJ1-5; 9 bases map to TRBD1. In germline, CDR1 is DFQATT, CDR2 SNEGSKA (reference sequence). V shed 3 bases, J shed 4 bases, and the junction held 1 base outside the gene matches. The CDR3 loop spans 13 amino acids. The CDR3 region is CSARGQGNQPQHF. The CDR3 DNA sequence: TGCAGTGCTAGGGGACAGGGTAATCAGCCCCAGCATTTT.

At least ten counts were recorded for this clonotype. V is TRBV2 and J is TRBJ2-3, with 10 bases identical to TRBD2. V shed 1 base and J 0 bases; nucleotides not matched to a gene: 4. The CDR3 runs to 17 residues. The germline gives CDR1 SNHLY, CDR2 FYNNEI. The CDR3 loop is CASSEGPSGSSTDTQYF. The CDR3 DNA reads TGTGCCAGCAGTGAAGGGCCTAGCGGGAGTAGCACAGATACGCAGTATTTT. The complete variable domain, with remaining parts taken from reference TRBV2 and TRBJ2-3, reads EPEVTQTPSHQVTQMGQEVILRCVPISNHLYFYWYRQILGQKVEFLVSFYNNEISEKSEIFDDQFSVERPDGSNFTLKIRSTKLEDSAMYFCASSEGPSGSSTDTQYFGPGTRLTVL.

This clonotype showed up many times. This chain links TRBV7-9 with TRBJ2-5; D gene uncertain. CDR3 length: 11 residues. CDR1 SEHNR and CDR2 FQNEAQ come from the germline V gene (reference sequence). V lost 5 bases and J lost 3, with 4 bases in between. CDR3 sequence reads: CASSTKETQYF. The CDR3 DNA sequence: TGTGCCAGCAGCACCAAAGAGACCCAGTACTTC.

The rearrangement joins TRBV25-1 to TRBJ2-2; D may correspond to TRBD1 or TRBD2 (6 bases each). This CDR3 has 16 amino acids. V dropped 2 bases and J dropped 6 bases, with 16 bases sitting between them. Looked up from germline, CDR1 is MGHDK and CDR2 is SYGVNS. CDR3 DNA: TGTGCCAGCAGTGAACTGGGGGGCGGGTCGGCCGGGGAGCTGTTTTTT. Encoded protein: CASSELGGGSAGELFF. The entire variable domain, with the rest obtained from reference TRBV25-1 and TRBJ2-2, is as follows: EADIYQTPRYLVIGTGKKITLECSQTMGHDKMYWYQQDPGMELHLIHYSYGVNSTEKGDLSSESTVSRIRTEHFPLTLESARPSHTSQYLCASSELGGGSAGELFFGEGSRLTVL.

On this clonotype: One base away lies a much larger clone, so this may be a sequencing read error. The chain employs TRBV19 and TRBJ1-2; D possibly corresponds to TRBD1 (6 bases). The V gene lost 4 bases and the J gene lost 2 bases, with 11 bases spanning the gap. The CDR3 covers 14 residues. The germline V gene has CDR1 LNHDA and CDR2 SQIVND (reference sequence). For the CDR3, the DNA is TGTGCCAGTAGTAGTCGGGGGCTAAACTATGGCTACACCTTC. Residues: CASSSRGLNYGYTF.

This clonotype was detected ten times or more. The chain has TRBV29-1 and TRBJ2-7; maybe TRBD2 (5 bases). The CDR3 is made up of 13 amino acids. Trimming stripped 5 bases from V and 3 bases from J, with 14 bases between. The germline CDR1 and CDR2 sequences are SQVTM and ANQGSEA. The DNA for the CDR3 is TGCAGCGTTAAAGGGAGAGGTTTCTACGAGCAGTACTTC. Its translation: CSVKGRGFYEQYF.

This clonotype was observed many times. The V gene is TRBV4-2, the J gene TRBJ2-5; 8 nucleotides agree with TRBD2. Germline loops: CDR1 LGHNA, CDR2 YNFKEQ. Trimming cost V 0 bases and J 2 bases; bases outside gene matches: 8. The CDR3 contains 17 residues. The DNA for the CDR3 is TGTGCCAGCAGCCAAGATGCTAGCGGGTCACCTCAAGAGACCCAGTACTTC. Translated, it gives CASSQDASGSPQETQYF.

In this sample, this clonotype turned up many times. The chain has TRBV2 and TRBJ1-5; 7 bases fit TRBD1. The CDR3 has 15 residues. Trimming took 2 bases from V and 4 from J; bases not matched to a gene: 5. Germline V gives CDR1 SNHLY, CDR2 FYNNEI. The DNA of the CDR3 is TGTGCCAGCAGTGAAATCAAGGGACAGAATCAGCCCCAGCATTTT. As protein: CASSEIKGQNQPQHF.

This clonotype was counted at least ten times. The V gene is TRBV20-1, the J gene TRBJ2-7; a weak D match, TRBD2 (7 bases). Per the germline V gene, CDR1 is DFQATT and CDR2 is SNEGSKA (reference sequence). With 6 bases removed from V and 7 bases from J, the gap between germline ends came to 22 bases. CDR3 size: 14 residues. The CDR3 DNA follows: TGCAGTGCCCGGTCCCCTGGGGGGGGCGAAGAGCAGTACTTC. Amino acids: CSARSPGGGEEQYF.

This chain joins TRBV28 and TRBJ2-7; 9 bases agree with TRBD2. CDR3 length equals 16 residues. Trimming cost V 1 base and J 6 bases; bases outside gene matches: 10. Germline V lookup: CDR1 MDHEN, CDR2 SYDVKM. The CDR3 DNA follows: TGTGCCAGCAGTTTATCGGGGCTAGCGGGGATCTGCGAGCAGTACTTC. It yields the protein CASSLSGLAGICEQYF. Full variable domain (outside the CDR3, taken from reference TRBV28 and TRBJ2-7): DVKVTQSSRYLVKRTGEKVFLECVQDMDHENMFWYRQDPGLGLRLIYFSYDVKMKEKGDIPEGYSVSREKKERFSLILESASTNQTSMYLCASSLSGLAGICEQYFGPGTRLTVT.

V is TRBV28 and J is TRBJ1-1; D ambiguous. The germline gives CDR1 MDHEN, CDR2 SYDVKM. The CDR3 sequence is 12 residues long. V was shortened by 10 bases and J by 8 bases, with 17 bases between the two germline ends. The CDR3 bases are TGTGCCACCCTCTATCTAGACCTAGAAGCTTTCTTT. This codes for CATLYLDLEAFF.

The chain combines TRBV6-1 with TRBJ1-2, with a possible D match to TRBD1 (5 bases). Germline CDR1 MNHNS, CDR2 SASEGT. This CDR3 comprises 15 residues. V was clipped by 2 bases and J by 1 base, with 11 bases between them. This CDR3 is CASSEFSGLNYGYTF. CDR3 nucleotides: TGTGCCAGCAGTGAATTTTCAGGGCTTAACTATGGCTACACCTTC.